This entry features one T cell receptor (beta chain) sequence. What it binds is unknown. Sorting that relied on CD45RO/CCR7/CD25/CD127/CD95/CD27 yielded CD4+ naive, central memory, regulatory and stem cell-like memory cells. Sort purity for all populations was recorded as exceeding 98%. These data originate in a study of beta chain features in type 1 diabetes. Study-wide findings and caveats: Researchers report that Type 1 diabetes patients had moderately but significantly shorter TCRB CDR3s across all four CD4+ subsets. Across patients, naive, central memory and Treg TCRB repertoires exhibited apparently greater similarity than was observed across healthy donors.

The CDR3 loop spans 15 amino acids. The germline gives CDR1 SNHLY, CDR2 FYNNEI. J was trimmed by 6 bases and V by 6 bases; bases with no gene match: 11. The investigators reverse transcribed all of the isolated RNA, so they sequenced expressed TCRB transcripts. Generated by immunoSEQ multiplex PCR, the TCRdb table keeps only in-frame clones and is missing some. The sample contains approximately 26,000 clones, about 65% of which appear only once. This clonotype was sampled from a young woman with type 1 diabetes. Sequenced: Tregs from blood. The chain uses TRBV2 and TRBJ1-5; TRBD1 matches at 7 bases. DNA of the CDR3: TGTGCCAGCAGAGCTACAGGGGAAATGCGTCAGCCCCAGCATTTT. It is translated as CASRATGEMRQPQHF.